Each of the 8 T cell receptor beta chains below was sequenced from the same sample in a study of control samples from healthy donors and cancer patients. Measured with immunoSEQ multiplex PCR; TCRdb has only the in-frame clones, and not every one. The table lists some 150,000 clones, 94% of them singletons. Sequencing was performed on blood. These receptors all come from a man aged 35 to 55 in good health.

The rearrangement joins TRBV6-6 to TRBJ2-4; D unresolved. The CDR3 is 15 residues long. Germline CDR1 and CDR2: MNHNY and SVGAGI (reference sequence). V lost 2 bases, J lost 0 bases, and 8 bases lay in between. For the CDR3, the DNA is TGTGCCAGCAGTTACAGTCTCCTAGCCAAAAACATTCAGTACTTC. It specifies CASSYSLLAKNIQYF.

This clone was observed a single time. The V and J genes are TRBV28 and TRBJ2-1; 9 nucleotides line up with TRBD2. The CDR3 has 16 residues. Trimming at V came to 3 bases and at J to 2 bases, leaving 5 bases not matched to a gene. Germline CDR1 MDHEN, CDR2 SYDVKM. CDR3 region: CASSFLASGAYNEQFF. The CDR3 nucleotides are TGTGCCAGCAGTTTTCTGGCTAGCGGGGCCTACAATGAGCAGTTCTTC.

The chain has TRBV27 and TRBJ1-6, with D maybe TRBD1 (6 bases). The V and J ends lost 1 base and 6 bases respectively, with 13 bases between them. The CDR3 runs 16 residues. The germline V gene has CDR1 MNHEY and CDR2 SMNVEV (reference sequence). The CDR3 region is CASSLWGGEANSPLHF. DNA for the CDR3: TGTGCCAGCAGTTTATGGGGGGGCGAAGCTAATTCACCCCTCCACTTT.

CDR3: CASSAQDYGYTF. CDR3 bases: TGTGCCAGCAGCGCACAGGACTATGGCTACACCTTC. The rearrangement uses TRBV12-3 or TRBV12-4 and TRBJ1-2; D may be TRBD1 (5 bases). The length of the CDR3 is 12 residues. V was trimmed by 6 bases and J by 3 bases, leaving 8 bases between them.

J is TRBJ2-6 and V is TRBV27; D is undetermined. The V gene's germline CDR1 is MNHEY and CDR2 SMNVEV (reference sequence). The V gene lost 6 bases and the J gene lost 4 bases, with 10 bases spanning the gap. The length of the CDR3 is 14 residues. CDR3 nucleotides: TGTGCCAGCAGGGACCTGGGGGGGGCCAACGTCCTGACTTTC. Protein product: CASRDLGGANVLTF.

This clone was observed once. The genes are TRBV30 and TRBJ1-1; D ambiguous. The V gene's germline CDR1 is GTSNPN and CDR2 SVGIG (reference sequence). Deletions cut 0 bases from V and 0 bases from J, with 5 bases between. The CDR3 totals 13 residues. CDR3 region: CAWSVHMNTEAFF. The CDR3 nucleotides read TGTGCCTGGAGTGTACATATGAACACTGAAGCTTTCTTT. The full variable domain, with the rest looked up from reference TRBV30 and TRBJ1-1, is SQTIHQWPATLVQPVGSPLSLECTVEGTSNPNLYWYRQAAGRGLQLLFYSVGIGQISSEVPQNLSASRPQDRQFILSSKKLLLSDSGFYLCAWSVHMNTEAFFGQGTRLTVV.

V and J are TRBV19 and TRBJ1-5, with a possible D match to TRBD1 (5 bases). The CDR3 extends over 16 amino acids. Germline assignment: CDR1 LNHDA and CDR2 SQIVND (reference sequence). Trimming removed 1 base at V and 1 base at J, with 11 bases between. The CDR3 DNA reads as TGTGCCAGTAGTATAGTCAGGGTTTCGAGCAATCAGCCCCAGCATTTT. Residues: CASSIVRVSSNQPQHF. Supplemented by reference TRBV19 and TRBJ1-5, the full variable domain reads DGGITQSPKYLFRKEGQNVTLSCEQNLNHDAMYWYRQDPGQGLRLIYYSQIVNDFQKGDIAEGYSVSREKKESFPLTVTSAQKNPTAFYLCASSIVRVSSNQPQHFGDGTRLSIL.

This chain joins TRBV10-3 and TRBJ1-3; a possible D gene is TRBD1 (5 bases). Germline CDR1 reads ENHRY; CDR2 reads SYGVKD. This CDR3 spans 15 amino acids. V was pared by 0 bases and J by 2 bases, with 8 bases between. For the CDR3, the DNA is TGTGCCATCAGTGAGTCAGGGGAGCCTGGAAACACCATATATTTT. Translating gives CAISESGEPGNTIYF.